These 9 T cell receptor beta chains share one sample of origin, sequenced in a study of low-dose radiotherapy and immunotherapy resistance in tumors. cDNA synthesis used a TRAV/TRBV-specific primer set for both chains. TCRs were amplified for roughly 20 PCR cycles with a constant-region primer and V-primer adapter. Each CDR3 protein gets one entry after TCRdb re-called the reads with MiXCR. The sample lists approximately 100,000 distinct CDR3 sequences; about a fifth were seen once. Time point described: after trial treatment. Indicated treatment: LDRT plus nivolumab, ipilimumab, low-dose cyclophosphamide and aspirin (RACIN trial). The source material was PBMCs, sampled after low-dose radiotherapy plus immunotherapy. The receptors originated from a male donor with prostate cancer.

This clonotype has more than one count but fewer than ten. This chain uses TRBV15 with TRBJ1-6, with D perhaps TRBD1 (5 bases). Trimming took 2 bases from V and 10 from J, leaving 12 bases between them. There are 14 residues in the CDR3. Germline values: CDR1 LNHNV, CDR2 YYDKDF (reference sequence). This CDR3 is CATSRSREGSPLHF. CDR3 sequence (DNA): TGTGCCACCAGCAGATCCAGGGAAGGATCACCCCTCCACTTT.

This clonotype has only one observation. The chain employs TRBV5-1 and TRBJ2-3; 12 bases agree with TRBD2. V lost 1 base to trimming and J lost 2 bases; unmatched junction nucleotides: 5. Germline V gene data show CDR1 as SGHRS and CDR2 as YFSETQ. CDR3 length: 17 amino acids. The CDR3 sequence: CASSLLAGGQDTDTQYF. For the CDR3, the DNA is TGCGCCAGCAGCTTGCTAGCGGGGGGGCAGGACACAGATACGCAGTATTTT.

The rearrangement uses TRBV2 and TRBJ1-2, with TRBD1 matching over 8 bases. V lost 0 bases and J lost 4; bases outside the gene matches: 4. This CDR3 is 15 amino acids long. The V gene's germline CDR1 is SNHLY and CDR2 FYNNEI. Here the CDR3 reads CASSEARTGFYGYTF. DNA of the CDR3: TGTGCCAGCAGTGAAGCAAGGACAGGGTTCTATGGCTACACCTTC.

The sample holds many counts of this clonotype. The V gene is TRBV12-3 or TRBV12-4, the J gene TRBJ1-4, with no clear D. V was shortened by 3 bases and J by 6 bases, with 2 bases between the two germline ends. This CDR3 contains 11 residues. The CDR3 reads CASSFYEKLFF. The CDR3 nucleotides are TGTGCCAGCAGTTTTTATGAAAAACTGTTTTTT.

In its sample, this clonotype was seen many times. This chain connects TRBV7-9 to TRBJ1-2; 7 bases agree with TRBD1. CDR3 length: 15 amino acids. Per germline, CDR1 SEHNR and CDR2 FQNEAQ (reference sequence). V lost 4 bases to trimming and J lost 0 bases; unmatched junction nucleotides: 5. The CDR3 sequence is CASSSGTVANYGYTF. CDR3 coding DNA: TGTGCCAGCAGCTCAGGGACAGTAGCTAACTATGGCTACACCTTC.

To note about this clonotype: Given a far larger clone just one base away, this is likely a sequencing read error. The V and J genes are TRBV5-3 and TRBJ1-6; D remains unclear. TRBV5-3 is placed among ORFs of uncertain function. The CDR3 spans 14 residues. CDR3 amino acids: CASTLLVGNSPPHF. The CDR3 nucleotides read TGTGCCAGCACCCTACTTGTGGGTAATTCACCCCCCCACTTT.

Ten or more counts support this clonotype. The genes are TRBV19 and TRBJ2-1; 10 bases map to TRBD2. V trimming: 3 bases; J trimming: 8 bases; junction bases outside the gene matches: 7. This CDR3 spans 15 amino acids. CDR1 LNHDA and CDR2 SQIVND come from the germline V gene (reference sequence). DNA for the CDR3: TGTGCCAGTAGTATGACTAGCGGGTGGGGGGATGAGCAGTTCTTC. Protein product: CASSMTSGWGDEQFF.

This clonotype has at least ten counts. The chain employs TRBV30 and TRBJ2-7; TRBD2 matches at 12 bases. The CDR3 runs to 16 residues. CDR1 and CDR2 (germline): GTSNPN, SVGIG (reference sequence). J lost 4 bases, V lost 4 bases, and 11 bases had no gene match. CDR3 DNA sequence: TGTGCCTGGAATGGTGCTAGCGGGGGGGCGTTTTACGAGCAGTACTTC. Its protein product is CAWNGASGGAFYEQYF.

This clonotype has at least ten counts. The chain links TRBV7-2 to TRBJ2-3, with D unresolved. Germline V gene data show CDR1 as SGHTA and CDR2 as FQGNSA. V was shortened by 1 base and J by 1 base, with 9 bases between the two germline ends. The CDR3 runs to 15 residues. CDR3 DNA: TGTGCCAGCAGCTTAGGGTTAGGTGGCACAGATACGCAGTATTTT. The encoded protein is CASSLGLGGTDTQYF. The complete variable domain, with remaining parts taken from reference TRBV7-2 and TRBJ2-3, reads GAGVSQSPSNKVTEKGKDVELRCDPISGHTALYWYRQSLGQGLEFLIYFQGNSAPDKSGLPSDRFSAERTGGSVSTLTIQRTQQEDSAVYLCASSLGLGGTDTQYFGPGTRLTVL.